The rows below give T cell receptor beta chains drawn from one sample of a study of monozygotic twins with inflammatory bowel disease. Using the 5' RACE reads, TCRdb records one entry per CDR3 protein without DNA. In total, the table holds approximately 400,000 distinct CDR3 sequences. The material sequenced was blood. All receptors derive from a human donor with ulcerative colitis or Crohn's disease, or a healthy co-twin of an affected twin (not recorded which). CDR3s include the opening cysteine and the closing phenylalanine or tryptophan. The order of the fields is V gene, J gene, CDR3 length, CDR3 protein.

v_gene: TRBV3-1; j_gene: TRBJ2-6; len: 15; CDR3aa: CASRQGLYGANVLTF
v_gene: TRBV7-2; j_gene: TRBJ2-2; len: 15; CDR3aa: CASRLGGARTGELFF
v_gene: TRBV7-3; j_gene: TRBJ2-2; len: 18; CDR3aa: CASSLQGHTSLNTGELFF
v_gene: TRBV18; j_gene: TRBJ2-7; len: 18; CDR3aa: CASSSDRGQGIAVYEQYF
v_gene: TRBV7-3; j_gene: TRBJ1-6; len: 15; CDR3aa: CASSLGGGVYSPLHF
v_gene: TRBV10-3; j_gene: TRBJ1-5; len: 13; CDR3aa: CAISDRENQPQHF
v_gene: TRBV9; j_gene: TRBJ1-5; len: 15; CDR3aa: CASSATQGAGQPQHF
v_gene: TRBV20-1; j_gene: TRBJ2-1; len: 16; CDR3aa: CSARDSGQVNYNEQFF
v_gene: TRBV29-1; j_gene: TRBJ2-3; len: 15; CDR3aa: CSVEDQGTPRDTQYF
v_gene: TRBV20-1; j_gene: TRBJ2-7; len: 14; CDR3aa: CSASGGSLGYEQYF
v_gene: TRBV19; j_gene: TRBJ2-7; len: 15; CDR3aa: CASSIGAAGIHEQYF
v_gene: TRBV4-1; j_gene: TRBJ2-1; len: 13; CDR3aa: CASSQDPGGEQFF
v_gene: TRBV6-1; j_gene: TRBJ1-6; len: 15; CDR3aa: CASRRQGATKSPLHF
v_gene: TRBV4-2; j_gene: TRBJ1-5; len: 14; CDR3aa: CASSQRGGNQPQHF
v_gene: TRBV5-1; j_gene: TRBJ1-4; len: 15; CDR3aa: CASSPPGLTNEKLFF
v_gene: TRBV5-1; j_gene: TRBJ1-4; len: 14; CDR3aa: CASSLGPSNEKLFF
v_gene: TRBV14; j_gene: TRBJ2-1; len: 18; CDR3aa: CASSQDLMTRTDYNEQFF
v_gene: TRBV12-3/TRBV12-4; j_gene: TRBJ1-3; len: 15; CDR3aa: CASSTRAISGNTIYF
v_gene: TRBV7-2; j_gene: TRBJ2-5; len: 14; CDR3aa: CASSRSGSRETQYF
v_gene: TRBV5-6; j_gene: TRBJ2-5; len: 15; CDR3aa: CASSLGPDSQETQYF
v_gene: TRBV12-5; j_gene: TRBJ2-1; len: 16; CDR3aa: CASAQLTLGVYNEQFF
v_gene: TRBV18; j_gene: TRBJ2-7; len: 12; CDR3aa: CASTGHHYEQYF
v_gene: TRBV3-1; j_gene: TRBJ1-1; len: 15; CDR3aa: CASSPRGDFGTEAFF
v_gene: TRBV20-1; j_gene: TRBJ2-3; len: 14; CDR3aa: CSAPQGASGNTQYF
v_gene: TRBV6-2/TRBV6-3; j_gene: TRBJ1-1; len: 14; CDR3aa: CASSYIGQYTEAFF
v_gene: TRBV25-1; j_gene: TRBJ2-4; len: 14; CDR3aa: CASSETGSKNIQYF
v_gene: TRBV7-2; j_gene: TRBJ1-5; len: 14; CDR3aa: CASSPEGGNQPQHF
v_gene: TRBV4-1; j_gene: TRBJ1-6; len: 13; CDR3aa: CASSQMGGSPLHF
v_gene: TRBV11-2; j_gene: TRBJ2-1; len: 17; CDR3aa: CASSLGGGQGGRNEQFF
v_gene: TRBV7-2; j_gene: TRBJ1-1; len: 13; CDR3aa: CASIEDGYTEAFF
v_gene: TRBV20-1; j_gene: TRBJ1-5; len: 14; CDR3aa: CSALDRGSNQPQHF
v_gene: TRBV3-1; j_gene: TRBJ1-2; len: 15; CDR3aa: CASSQDRDRERGYTF